This is a list of T cell receptor beta chains from one sample in a study of T cells in Graves' hyperthyroidism and ophthalmopathy. One entry per CDR3 protein results from TCRdb running MiXCR on the multiplex PCR reads. The sample records about 400,000 distinct CDR3 sequences, 15% to 18% being singletons. Material for sequencing was blood. These receptors originate from a woman aged 18-30 years with Graves' hyperthyroidism. Each CDR3 is given without its conserved first and last residue. A D gene is named only where the DNA matches it firmly. Size values are once, few and many counts, or a class for expanded clones, and some rows have none.

few,TRBJ1-5,-,TRBV20-1,SANRGANNQPQH
many,TRBJ2-5,-,TRBV18,ASSPPSVETQY
-,TRBJ2-2,-,TRBV28,ASSTGTLQTGELF
many,TRBJ2-2,TRBD2,TRBV11-3,ASSTGLAGGLGELF
-,TRBJ2-7,-,TRBV19,ASSIKGVFYEQY
few,TRBJ2-3,-,TRBV9,ASSVDPGTDTQY
few,TRBJ1-2,TRBD1,TRBV27,ASSSHHTGGLWNGYT
-,TRBJ1-4,-,TRBV20-1,SASLHKGEKLF
-,TRBJ2-2,TRBD2,TRBV3-1,ASSPGLAGTNTGELF
many,TRBJ1-1,-,TRBV3-1,ASSHGTAEAF
many,TRBJ2-1,-,TRBV6-1,ASSYRVNFNEQF
few,TRBJ2-3,TRBD1,TRBV11-2,ASSLRKGQGAGDTQY
few,TRBJ2-7,-,TRBV4-2,ASSQEGIVYEQY
few,TRBJ1-1,-,TRBV14,ASSQRPLIRNTETF
-,TRBJ1-4,-,TRBV5-1,ASSLTGPFGEKLF
many,TRBJ1-5,-,TRBV7-2,ASSLAKGPQH
many,TRBJ1-4,-,TRBV2,ASSEDLPANEKLF
many,TRBJ2-5,TRBD2,TRBV6-1,ASINGLAGEETQY
-,TRBJ2-7,TRBD1,TRBV7-6,ASSSRQGAGEQY
few,TRBJ1-3,TRBD1,TRBV9,ASSETGDGNTIY
many,TRBJ1-2,-,TRBV20-1,SASPQGLRPSNYGYT
many,TRBJ2-5,TRBD2,TRBV28,ASSEQGTSGRGGETQY
many,TRBJ2-4,TRBD2,TRBV11-2,ASNLGGLAVAKNIQY
few,TRBJ1-2,-,TRBV20-1,SASVGEYYGYT
once,TRBJ1-3,-,TRBV7-9,ASAVGNGNTIY
many,TRBJ2-3,-,TRBV20-1,SATPGYSTDTQY
-,TRBJ2-1,-,TRBV19,ASSIAGNEQF
many,TRBJ2-1,TRBD2,TRBV3-1,ASSQEAGLARYNEQF
-,TRBJ1-2,TRBD1,TRBV5-5,ASSPEVGQGNYGYT
many,TRBJ1-5,TRBD1,TRBV18,ASSQEGASNQPQH
-,TRBJ2-1,TRBD1,TRBV5-6,ASSLGRSRDRGRREQF
few,TRBJ2-1,-,TRBV5-1,ASSFQEVNEQF
-,TRBJ2-5,TRBD1,TRBV10-3,ASSSLRFTLTGAGETQY
many,TRBJ2-3,TRBD2,TRBV24-1,ATSSSGKTDTQY
few,TRBJ1-1,-,TRBV27,ASSLFVPSEAF
many,TRBJ2-5,-,TRBV20-1,SARDAQQGQTQY
many,TRBJ2-7,TRBD1,TRBV7-2,ASSLLGTGTPYEQY
many,TRBJ2-1,TRBD2,TRBV6-2/TRBV6-3,ASRFGSGGAQF